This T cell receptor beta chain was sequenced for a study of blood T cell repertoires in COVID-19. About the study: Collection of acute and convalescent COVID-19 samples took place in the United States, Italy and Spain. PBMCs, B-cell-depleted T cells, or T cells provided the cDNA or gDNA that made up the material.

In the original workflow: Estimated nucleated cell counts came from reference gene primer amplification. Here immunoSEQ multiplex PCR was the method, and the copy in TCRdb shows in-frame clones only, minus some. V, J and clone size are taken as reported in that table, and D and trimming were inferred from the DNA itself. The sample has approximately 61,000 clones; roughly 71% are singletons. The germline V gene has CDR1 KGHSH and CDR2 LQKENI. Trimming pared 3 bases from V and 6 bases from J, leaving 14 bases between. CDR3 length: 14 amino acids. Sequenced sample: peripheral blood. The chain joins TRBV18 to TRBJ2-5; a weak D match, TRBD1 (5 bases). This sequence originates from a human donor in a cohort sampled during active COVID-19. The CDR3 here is CASSPNSAGKTQYF. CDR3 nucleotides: TGTGCCAGCTCACCGAACTCGGCAGGGAAGACCCAGTACTTC.